This TCR beta chain was profiled in a study of cytomegalovirus exposure and HLA in healthy donors. General study results and limits: The classifier, whose performance was assessed in both the original and validation cohorts, reportedly diagnosed cytomegalovirus status with high specificity and sensitivity. The study found most TCR sequences rare, yet found some public TCRs in many donors. In vitro, a few CMV-associated chains proved specific for CMV antigens. Cytomegalovirus association was assigned to some 160 TCR beta chains.

Per the germline V gene, CDR1 is SGHTA and CDR2 is FQGTGA. The CDR3 has 13 residues. Trimming removed 5 bases at V and 9 bases at J, with 14 bases between. Sequenced by immunoSEQ multiplex PCR; TCRdb stores in-frame clones only, minus some. The top ten clones hold 1.8% of a sample with 140,000 to 150,000 clones, about 94% of them seen once. About this clone itself: The antigen is unknown.

This TCR derives from a man between 18 and 29 years old in good health and CMV-seropositive. Material: PBMCs. This sequence joins TRBV7-3 and TRBJ2-1; maybe TRBD2 (6 bases). CDR3 sequence: CASSRTSRSEQFF. Here the CDR3 DNA reads TGTGCCAGCAGCCGAACTAGCCGGAGTGAGCAGTTCTTC.